Here is one T cell receptor (beta chain) with its context. This sample was taken from a study of OX40 agonist ivuxolimab in advanced cancers. At the level of the study: Patients received ivuxolimab, an agonistic anti-OX40 (CD134) antibody. A partial response was reached by three patients: one with hepatocellular carcinoma and two with cutaneous melanoma.

Trimming removed 3 bases from V and 4 bases from J; junction bases left unmatched: 6. The CDR3 spans 16 residues. Looked up from germline, CDR1 is KGHSH and CDR2 is LQKENI. Some clones are missing from TCRdb's copy, which holds only in-frame ones; the method was immunoSEQ multiplex PCR. This sample has roughly 62,000 clones, with approximately 80% found just once. Sequences were derived from CD4+ or CD8+ T cells sorted from blood, sampled in a trial of the OX40 agonist ivuxolimab. This sequence joins TRBV18 and TRBJ2-3; 11 nucleotides match TRBD1. The source of this sequence is an adult with an advanced solid tumor such as melanoma, head and neck, liver or kidney cancer. DNA of the CDR3: TGTGCCAGCTCACCGGGACAGGGGGGTAATGCAGATACGCAGTATTTT. Translated: CASSPGQGGNADTQYF.